The 4 T cell receptor beta chains listed next were all sequenced from one sample in a study of blood T cell repertoires in COVID-19. Profiled with immunoSEQ multiplex PCR; TCRdb holds only in-frame clones, not every one. The repertoire has approximately 240,000 clones, around 90% of them found once; the top ten carry about 0.8%. The sequenced sample was peripheral blood. These receptors originate from a man aged 30 to 45 with COVID-19, enrolled during active disease.

The rearrangement uses TRBV2 and TRBJ1-5; the D gene is possibly TRBD1 (6 bases). V dropped 6 bases and J dropped 2 bases, with 14 bases sitting between them. In germline, CDR1 is SNHLY, CDR2 FYNNEI. The CDR3 runs 15 residues. CDR3 sequence: CASSIRDIGNQPQHF. In DNA, the CDR3 is TGTGCCAGCAGCATCCGGGACATCGGCAATCAGCCCCAGCATTTT. The variable domain in full, completed from reference TRBV2 and TRBJ1-5, reads EPEVTQTPSHQVTQMGQEVILRCVPISNHLYFYWYRQILGQKVEFLVSFYNNEISEKSEIFDDQFSVERPDGSNFTLKIRSTKLEDSAMYFCASSIRDIGNQPQHFGDGTRLSIL.

The gene calls are TRBV6-5 and TRBJ2-6; no firm D call. CDR1 and CDR2 from the germline V gene are MNHEY and SVGAGI. Trimming cost V 5 bases and J 0 bases, with 8 bases left between them. The CDR3 totals 15 residues. CDR3 nucleotide sequence: TGTGCCAGCAGTCCCGACACCTCTGGGGCCAACGTCCTGACTTTC. Translating it yields CASSPDTSGANVLTF.

J is TRBJ2-5 and V is TRBV2; TRBD1 matches 9 bases. The length of the CDR3 is 15 residues. Looked up from germline, CDR1 is SNHLY and CDR2 is FYNNEI. V lost 4 bases and J lost 5; bases outside the gene matches: 8. CDR3 DNA sequence: TGTGCCAGCAGTGGAGGGACAGGGCTCTGGGAGACCCAGTACTTC. Its protein is CASSGGTGLWETQYF.

The gene calls are TRBV5-1 and TRBJ1-2; 10 bases are shared with TRBD1. V was pared by 5 bases and J by 13 bases, with 14 bases of the junction left unmatched. This CDR3 has 14 residues. Germline V gives CDR1 SGHRS, CDR2 YFSETQ. The DNA of the CDR3 is TGCGCCAGCAGTCTAGCCGGGACAGGGGAAGCGGTCACCTTC. Residues: CASSLAGTGEAVTF.